Presented here are 15 T cell receptor beta chains from one specimen sequenced in a study of lymphopenia after photon versus proton radiotherapy. Repertoires were generated with immunoSEQ multiplex PCR, while TCRdb's copy carries only in-frame clones and drops some. The data hold 150,000 to 200,000 clones, with roughly nine tenths observed a single time. The sequenced sample was peripheral blood, obtained from a patient treated with photon-based radiotherapy. The receptors stem from a man in his forties or fifties with gastric cancer.

This clone was found a few times. The chain employs TRBV9 and TRBJ2-7, with D perhaps matching TRBD2 (5 bases). CDR1 and CDR2 from the germline V gene are SGDLS and YYNGEE. V dropped 2 bases and J dropped 6 bases, with 9 bases sitting between them. This CDR3 comprises 12 residues. The CDR3 DNA reads as TGTGCCAGCAGCGTCGGGGTCGGCGAGCAGTACTTC. This encodes CASSVGVGEQYF. Drawing the rest from reference TRBV9 and TRBJ2-7, the complete variable domain is DSGVTQTPKHLITATGQRVTLRCSPRSGDLSVYWYQQSLDQGLQFLIQYYNGEERAKGNILERFSAQQFPDLHSELNLSSLELGDSALYFCASSVGVGEQYFGPGTRLTVT.

The V gene is TRBV11-3, the J gene TRBJ2-7; D is undetermined. Per the germline V gene, CDR1 is SGHNT and CDR2 is YENEEA. This CDR3 region has 13 residues. Trimming cost V 6 bases and J 2 bases, with 11 bases left between them. The CDR3 reads CASSRAAAYEQYF. DNA for the CDR3: TGTGCCAGCAGTAGGGCCGCCGCCTACGAGCAGTACTTC.

The sample holds one count of this clone. The V and J genes are TRBV5-4 and TRBJ2-1, with D possibly TRBD2 on 5 matching bases. CDR1 is SGHNT, CDR2 YYREEE, per germline (reference sequence). This CDR3 has 13 amino acids. V lost 4 bases and J lost 5, with 10 bases in between. The CDR3: CASSAPRDNEQFF. Written as DNA, the CDR3 is TGTGCCAGCAGCGCCCCGCGGGACAATGAGCAGTTCTTC.

This clone has only one observation. The chain is built from TRBV2 and TRBJ2-7, with TRBD2 matching 13 bases. Germline V lookup: CDR1 SNHLY, CDR2 FYNNEI. V lost 6 bases and J lost 2; bases outside the gene matches: 4. CDR3 length: 15 residues. CDR3 nucleotides: TGTGCCAGCAGGAGGACTAGCGGGAGTACCTACGAGCAGTACTTC. It is translated as CASRRTSGSTYEQYF.

The rearrangement links TRBV18 to TRBJ1-2; TRBD1 might be the D (5 bases). The CDR3 runs to 13 residues. V lost 3 bases and J 5 bases, leaving 10 bases between the germline ends. Germline V CDR1 and CDR2: KGHSH, LQKENI. The CDR3 region is CASSPDGAYGYTF. The CDR3 region has the DNA TGTGCCAGCTCACCCGACGGGGCTTATGGCTACACCTTC.

This chain uses TRBV18 with TRBJ1-3; no definite D call. The CDR3 contains 15 residues. The V gene lost 2 bases and the J gene lost 4 bases, with 12 bases spanning the gap. Per the germline V gene, CDR1 is KGHSH and CDR2 is LQKENI. CDR3 nucleotides: TGTGCCAGCTCACCAGACCTTCCGGGAGGAAACACCATATATTTT. Its protein product is CASSPDLPGGNTIYF. The full variable domain, in which reference TRBV18 and TRBJ1-3 provide the parts outside the CDR3, is NAGVMQNPRHLVRRRGQEARLRCSPMKGHSHVYWYRQLPEEGLKFMVYLQKENIIDESGMPKERFSAEFPKEGPSILRIQQVVRGDSAAYFCASSPDLPGGNTIYFGEGSWLTVV.

The rearrangement uses TRBV19 and TRBJ2-1; no definite D call. This CDR3 is 15 amino acids long. Germline V CDR1 and CDR2: LNHDA, SQIVND (reference sequence). V gave up 4 bases and J gave up 2 bases, with 12 bases separating them. CDR3 in amino acids: CASSTGPNAYNEQFF. The CDR3 DNA is TGTGCCAGTAGTACCGGACCGAACGCCTACAATGAGCAGTTCTTC.

This clone was picked up one time. J is TRBJ2-7 and V is TRBV9; possible D gene TRBD1, 5 bases. Germline-derived CDR1 and CDR2 are SGDLS and YYNGEE. The CDR3 covers 15 residues. Trimming stripped 4 bases from V and 2 bases from J, with 16 bases between. CDR3 amino acids: CASSRLDQGTYEQYF. CDR3 DNA sequence: TGTGCCAGCAGCCGACTCGATCAGGGAACCTACGAGCAGTACTTC.

This chain joins TRBV6-5 and TRBJ2-1, with 9 bases that match TRBD2. CDR1 is MNHEY, CDR2 SVGAGI, per germline. V was pared by 7 bases and J by 5 bases, with 9 bases of the junction left unmatched. The CDR3 has 15 residues. The CDR3 sequence is CASIRRLAADNEQFF. DNA for the CDR3: TGTGCCAGCATAAGGAGACTAGCGGCCGACAATGAGCAGTTCTTC.

The chain employs TRBV18 and TRBJ1-3, with no clear D. CDR1 and CDR2 from the germline V gene are KGHSH and LQKENI. The CDR3 is 16 amino acids. The V gene lost 3 bases and the J gene lost 0 bases, with 12 bases spanning the gap. Here the CDR3 DNA reads TGTGCCAGCTCACCCCAGATGACACGCTCTGGAAACACCATATATTTT. This codes for CASSPQMTRSGNTIYF. Looking up the rest from reference TRBV18 and TRBJ1-3 gives the full variable domain: NAGVMQNPRHLVRRRGQEARLRCSPMKGHSHVYWYRQLPEEGLKFMVYLQKENIIDESGMPKERFSAEFPKEGPSILRIQQVVRGDSAAYFCASSPQMTRSGNTIYFGEGSWLTVV.

V gene TRBV7-9 combines with J gene TRBJ1-2; TRBD1 matches at 10 bases. CDR1 and CDR2 from the germline V gene are SEHNR and FQNEAQ (reference sequence). The CDR3 totals 17 residues. Trimming took 7 bases from V and 4 from J; bases not matched to a gene: 15. The CDR3 DNA sequence: TGTGCCAGCACCCTGGGGGGGACAGGGGCAAAGAGCTATGGCTACACCTTC. Residues: CASTLGGTGAKSYGYTF.

This sequence joins TRBV30 and TRBJ1-4; unclear D gene. From germline, CDR1 is GTSNPN and CDR2 SVGIG (reference sequence). This CDR3 spans 14 amino acids. V was clipped by 4 bases and J by 7 bases, with 16 bases between them. CDR3 DNA: TGTGCCTGGACAGTGGCCAGCGGCGGTGAAAAACTGTTTTTT. Translating gives CAWTVASGGEKLFF.

The chain carries TRBV21-1 and TRBJ1-1; the table gives TRBD1 as D, unverified against the DNA. TRBV21-1 is designated a pseudogene. This CDR3 comprises 16 residues. The DNA for the CDR3 is TGTGCCAGCAGCAGAGGGACAGGGGGGATGAACACTGAAGCTTTCTTT. It is translated as CASSRGTGGMNTEAFF.

The chain links TRBV28 to TRBJ2-7, with a weak D call TRBD2 (7 bases). The V gene's germline CDR1 is MDHEN and CDR2 SYDVKM. There are 16 residues in the CDR3. V gave up 6 bases and J gave up 0 bases, with 18 bases separating them. In DNA form, the CDR3 reads TGTGCCAGCAGCCCTGGGGGAGGGGGTTCCTCCTACGAGCAGTACTTC. It yields the protein CASSPGGGGSSYEQYF.

The chain has TRBV7-8 and TRBJ1-1; D ambiguous. Trimming took 0 bases from V and 4 from J, leaving 9 bases between them. From germline, CDR1 is SGHVS and CDR2 FQNEAQ. The CDR3 extends over 14 amino acids. The CDR3 loop reads CASSLALSVTEAFF. The CDR3 coding sequence is TGTGCCAGCAGCTTAGCGCTATCAGTCACTGAAGCTTTCTTT.